The entry below gives a single T cell receptor beta chain sequence along with its context. Antigen: not known. CDR3 length: 14 amino acids. The germline gives CDR1 SEHNR, CDR2 FQNEAQ (reference sequence). The V end was cut by 5 bases, the J end by 6 bases, with 14 bases between. The data stem from a study of T-cell memory formation after mild COVID-19. Notes on the study in general: Contracting clones from day 15 to 85 had balanced CD4/CD8; later expanders favoured CD4+. Pre-infection memory carried some responding clones, suggesting that cross-reactive memory joined.

Constant-segment primers were used for 5'RACE, and the resulting TCR alpha and TCR beta cDNA libraries carried sample barcodes and UMIs. One entry per CDR3 protein, called by TCRdb with MiXCR from the 5' RACE reads. The sample has under 700,000 distinct CDR3 sequences; around 21% are singletons. Sequencing was done on a sample of PBMCs or a T cell subset sorted from them (not recorded which). This sequence joins TRBV7-9 and TRBJ2-1; D uncertain. This receptor was taken from an adult woman who had mild COVID-19 (a few samples of this study predate the infection). Cell type and time point are not known. The CDR3 reads CASSPLVRTNEQFF. Written as DNA, the CDR3 is TGTGCCAGCAGCCCCCTTGTCAGGACCAATGAGCAGTTCTTC. The entire variable domain, with the rest obtained from reference TRBV7-9 and TRBJ2-1, is as follows: DTGVSQNPRHKITKRGQNVTFRCDPISEHNRLYWYRQTLGQGPEFLTYFQNEAQLEKSRLLSDRFSAERPKGSFSTLEIQRTEQGDSAMYLCASSPLVRTNEQFFGPGTRLTVL.